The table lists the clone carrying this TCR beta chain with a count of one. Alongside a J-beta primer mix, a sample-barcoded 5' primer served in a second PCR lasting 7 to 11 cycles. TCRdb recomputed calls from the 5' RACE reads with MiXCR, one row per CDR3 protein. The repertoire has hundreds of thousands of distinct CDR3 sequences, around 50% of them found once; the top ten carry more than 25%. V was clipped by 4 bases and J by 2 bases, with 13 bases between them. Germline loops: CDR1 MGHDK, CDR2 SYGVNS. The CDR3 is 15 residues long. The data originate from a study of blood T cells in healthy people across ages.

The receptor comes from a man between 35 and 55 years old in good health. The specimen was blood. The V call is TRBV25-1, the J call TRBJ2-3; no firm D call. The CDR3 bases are TGTGCCAGCAGTGCCCTGATTCCCAACACAGATACGCAGTATTTT. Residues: CASSALIPNTDTQYF. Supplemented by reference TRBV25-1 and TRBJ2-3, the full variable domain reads EADIYQTPRYLVIGTGKKITLECSQTMGHDKMYWYQQDPGMELHLIHYSYGVNSTEKGDLSSESTVSRIRTEHFPLTLESARPSHTSQYLCASSALIPNTDTQYFGPGTRLTVL.